Shown below are 25 T cell receptor beta chains from a single sample sequenced in a study of cytomegalovirus exposure and HLA in healthy donors. PCR was performed using 60 Vbeta and 13 Jbeta primers. Assay: immunoSEQ multiplex PCR; the TCRdb copy retains only in-frame clones and omits some. This sample's table reports more than 45,000 clones. Sequenced input: PBMCs. The origin of the receptors is a male donor in good health and CMV-seronegative.

V usage is TRBV5-4 and J usage is TRBJ2-1; 8 positions match TRBD2. There are 15 residues in the CDR3. Germline lookup yields CDR1 SGHNT and CDR2 YYREEE (reference sequence). V shed 3 bases and J 2 bases; nucleotides not matched to a gene: 4. DNA for the CDR3: TGTGCCAGCAGCTCCTTGCGGGGGGCCTACAATGAGCAGTTCTTC. Its protein is CASSSLRGAYNEQFF.

The CDR3 reads CASSLGGGYQETQYF. In DNA, the CDR3 is TGTGCCAGCAGCTTAGGAGGGGGCTACCAAGAGACCCAGTACTTC. The V and J genes are TRBV7-9 and TRBJ2-5; 7 bases match TRBD1. The J segment lost 0 bases and the V segment lost 1 base, leaving 2 bases of the junction unmatched. The CDR3 totals 15 residues. CDR1 is SEHNR and CDR2 is FQNEAQ in the germline V gene (reference sequence).

V gene TRBV6-1 combines with J gene TRBJ1-4; the D is unclear. CDR1 is MNHNS and CDR2 is SASEGT in the germline V gene. Trimming removed 11 bases at V and 8 bases at J, with 18 bases between. The CDR3 extends over 13 amino acids. CDR3 in amino acids: CAVKKPGGEKLFF. The DNA for the CDR3 is TGTGCCGTAAAAAAACCGGGCGGGGAAAAACTGTTTTTT.

J is TRBJ1-3 and V is TRBV4-3, with D uncertain. Germline CDR1 reads LGHNA; CDR2 reads YSLEER. The CDR3 is 15 amino acids. The V end was cut by 3 bases, the J end by 2 bases, with 11 bases between. DNA of the CDR3: TGCGCCAGCAGCCATGGTTCCGGGGCTGGAAACACCATATATTTT. Translated: CASSHGSGAGNTIYF.

The genes are TRBV5-1 and TRBJ2-3, with 9 bases identical to TRBD2. This CDR3 is built from 16 residues. The V segment lost 3 bases and the J segment 5 bases; nucleotides outside the gene matches: 10. CDR1 and CDR2 (germline): SGHRS, YFSETQ. The CDR3 region has the DNA TGCGCCAGCAGCTCCCTGGGAGCGGGGGGTCGAGATACGCAGTATTTT. Protein product: CASSSLGAGGRDTQYF.

This chain joins TRBV7-2 and TRBJ2-1; 8 bases fit TRBD1. This CDR3 is 16 amino acids long. The V gene's germline CDR1 is SGHTA and CDR2 FQGNSA. J was trimmed by 5 bases and V by 1 base; bases with no gene match: 7. CDR3 DNA: TGTGCCAGCAGCTTAGGGGGCGGACAGGGCGACAATGAGCAGTTCTTC. This encodes CASSLGGGQGDNEQFF. Full variable domain (rest looked up from reference TRBV7-2 and TRBJ2-1): GAGVSQSPSNKVTEKGKDVELRCDPISGHTALYWYRQSLGQGLEFLIYFQGNSAPDKSGLPSDRFSAERTGGSVSTLTIQRTQQEDSAVYLCASSLGGGQGDNEQFFGPGTRLTVL.

The J gene is TRBJ2-7, the V gene TRBV7-8, with 8 bases aligning to TRBD1. CDR1 SGHVS and CDR2 FQNEAQ come from the germline V gene. The CDR3 extends over 16 amino acids. V lost 5 bases to trimming and J lost 1 base; unmatched junction nucleotides: 10. The DNA of the CDR3 is TGTGCCAGCAGCGCCTCGGGGACAGGTATTTCCTACGAGCAGTACTTC. Amino acid sequence: CASSASGTGISYEQYF.

This clone is labeled medium-sized based on frequency. The rearrangement links TRBV19 to TRBJ1-3; D possibly corresponds to TRBD1 (5 bases). Germline V lookup: CDR1 LNHDA, CDR2 SQIVND (reference sequence). Trimming left V 4 bases short and J 2 bases short, with 12 bases between. This CDR3 has 15 amino acids. CDR3 nucleotide sequence: TGTGCCAGTAGTACATCGGGGGGTGCTGGAAACACCATATATTTT. It codes for CASSTSGGAGNTIYF.

The V and J genes are TRBV4-3 and TRBJ2-7, with 8 bases that match TRBD2. Germline assignment: CDR1 LGHNA and CDR2 YSLEER. J gave up 4 bases and V 0 bases, and 5 bases lay outside the gene matches. CDR3 length: 15 amino acids. CDR3 DNA: TGCGCCAGCAGCCAAGATCAGGGACTAGGGTACGAGCAGTACTTC. This gives the protein CASSQDQGLGYEQYF.

The gene calls are TRBV7-2 and TRBJ1-1; D remains unclear. Per the germline V gene, CDR1 is SGHTA and CDR2 is FQGNSA. CDR3 length: 14 amino acids. Trimming pared 6 bases from V and 4 bases from J, leaving 15 bases between. In DNA form, the CDR3 reads TGTGCCAGCAGATTTCAGGTTATGGGCACTGAAGCTTTCTTT. Translated, it gives CASRFQVMGTEAFF.

The chain has TRBV5-5 and TRBJ2-5, with TRBD2 matching over 12 bases. The CDR3 totals 18 residues. The ends lost 4 bases at V and 5 bases at J; junction bases unmatched: 15. Per germline, CDR1 SGHKS and CDR2 YYEKEE (reference sequence). For the CDR3, the DNA is TGTGCCAGCAGCGCGGGACTAGCGGGCGGGAGAGGTATGGAGACCCAGTACTTC. Its protein is CASSAGLAGGRGMETQYF.

The chain joins TRBV6-1 to TRBJ1-4, with D possibly being TRBD1 (5 bases). The V end was cut by 5 bases, the J end by 8 bases, with 15 bases between. From germline, CDR1 is MNHNS and CDR2 SASEGT. There are 14 residues in the CDR3. The CDR3 here is CASSRRGGGEKLFF. The CDR3 coding sequence is TGTGCCAGCAGTCGGAGGGGCGGCGGCGAAAAACTGTTTTTT.

V and J are TRBV7-6 and TRBJ2-2; TRBD2 matches at 9 bases. Germline V lookup: CDR1 SGHVS, CDR2 FNYEAQ. This CDR3 spans 15 amino acids. With 5 bases clipped from V and 5 bases from J, the junction kept 6 bases outside the gene matches. DNA of the CDR3: TGTGCCAGCAGCACGACTAGCGGAGCGACCGGGGAGCTGTTTTTT. Translation gives CASSTTSGATGELFF.

A note on this clone: This same CDR3 is encoded by further DNA sequences in the sample. The DNA for the CDR3 is TGTGCCTGGAGTCGCGATAGCAATCAGCCCCAGCATTTT. It translates to CAWSRDSNQPQHF. V and J are TRBV30 and TRBJ1-5; D gene uncertain. CDR1 and CDR2 (germline): GTSNPN, SVGIG (reference sequence). Trimming shortened V by 2 bases and J by 0 bases, and 5 bases separated the two germline ends. There are 13 residues in the CDR3.

The CDR3, as DNA: TGCGCCAGCAGCTCGGGACTCCCGAGGGACGAGCAGTACTTC. Protein: CASSSGLPRDEQYF. The chain has TRBV5-1 and TRBJ2-7; maybe TRBD2 (6 bases). The germline V and J ends were trimmed by 3 bases and 5 bases, with 15 bases remaining between them. The CDR3 is 14 residues long. Germline V gene data show CDR1 as SGHRS and CDR2 as YFSETQ. The whole variable domain, remainder taken from reference TRBV5-1 and TRBJ2-7, is KAGVTQTPRYLIKTRGQQVTLSCSPISGHRSVSWYQQTPGQGLQFLFEYFSETQRNKGNFPGRFSGRQFSNSRSEMNVSTLELGDSALYLCASSSGLPRDEQYFGPGTRLTVT.

The chain joins TRBV7-2 to TRBJ1-2; possibly TRBD1 for D (6 bases). Per the germline V gene, CDR1 is SGHTA and CDR2 is FQGNSA. The CDR3 is 13 amino acids. Between the trimmed V and J ends, which lost 5 bases and 2 bases, there was a span of 9 bases. CDR3 in DNA: TGTGCCAGCAGCACGACAGGAAACTATGGCTACACCTTC. It translates to CASSTTGNYGYTF.

This chain connects TRBV19 to TRBJ1-2; tentatively, D is TRBD1 (6 bases). This CDR3 has 13 amino acids. Looked up from germline, CDR1 is LNHDA and CDR2 is SQIVND (reference sequence). V shed 10 bases and J shed 4 bases, with 16 bases lying between them. The CDR3 loop is CATSQGRTYGYTF. The CDR3 bases are TGTGCCACATCACAGGGAAGGACCTATGGCTACACCTTC.

J is TRBJ1-3 and V is TRBV29-1; 7 bases match TRBD1. Looked up from germline, CDR1 is SQVTM and CDR2 is ANQGSEA. CDR3 length: 13 amino acids. J lost 3 bases, V lost 6 bases, and 5 bases had no gene match. The CDR3 here is CSVQGTDGNTIYF. Here the CDR3 DNA reads TGCAGCGTACAGGGGACAGATGGAAACACCATATATTTT. Full variable domain (missing parts from reference TRBV29-1 and TRBJ1-3): SAVISQKPSRDICQRGTSLTIQCQVDSQVTMMFWYRQQPGQSLTLIATANQGSEATYESGFVIDKFPISRPNLTFSTLTVSNMSPEDSSIYLCSVQGTDGNTIYFGEGSWLTVV.

The rearrangement links TRBV19 to TRBJ2-4; 9 bases match TRBD1. The CDR3 is 14 amino acids. Germline CDR1 and CDR2: LNHDA and SQIVND (reference sequence). With V trimmed by 5 bases and J by 8 bases, 7 bases remained unmatched. CDR3 region: CASSPRQGGDIQYF. In nucleotides, the CDR3 is TGTGCCAGTAGTCCTCGACAGGGGGGGGACATTCAGTACTTC.

This chain uses TRBV5-6 with TRBJ2-2, with 12 bases matching TRBD2. Looked up from germline, CDR1 is SGHDT and CDR2 is YYEEEE. The ends lost 4 bases at V and 6 bases at J; junction bases unmatched: 10. There are 17 residues in the CDR3. The CDR3, as DNA: TGTGCCAGCAGCCATCCCAGACTAGCGGGAGACGCCGGGGAGCTGTTTTTT. Protein: CASSHPRLAGDAGELFF.

Written as DNA, the CDR3 is TGCGCCAGCAGCTTGTGGGGGGTCCAAGAGACCCAGTACTTC. It codes for CASSLWGVQETQYF. V is TRBV5-1 and J is TRBJ2-5; the D gene is possibly TRBD2 (6 bases). Trimming shortened V by 1 base and J by 1 base, and 8 bases separated the two germline ends. This CDR3 has 14 residues. The V gene's germline CDR1 is SGHRS and CDR2 YFSETQ. The complete variable domain, with remaining parts taken from reference TRBV5-1 and TRBJ2-5, reads KAGVTQTPRYLIKTRGQQVTLSCSPISGHRSVSWYQQTPGQGLQFLFEYFSETQRNKGNFPGRFSGRQFSNSRSEMNVSTLELGDSALYLCASSLWGVQETQYFGPGTRLLVL.

The J gene is TRBJ2-7, the V gene TRBV5-3; tentative D call: TRBD1 (7 bases). TRBV5-3 qualifies as an ORF whose function is uncertain. This CDR3 contains 13 residues. V dropped 4 bases and J dropped 7 bases, with 15 bases sitting between them. CDR3 sequence: CARSGQARGEQYF. In DNA, the CDR3 is TGTGCCAGAAGCGGACAGGCCCGGGGGGAGCAGTACTTC.

The chain links TRBV30 to TRBJ1-1, with TRBD1 matching 7 bases. Germline V CDR1 and CDR2: GTSNPN, SVGIG (reference sequence). V was pared by 6 bases and J by 3 bases, with 7 bases of the junction left unmatched. The CDR3 totals 13 residues. The DNA for the CDR3 is TGTGCCTGTTCGGGGACAGATGACACTGAAGCTTTCTTT. As protein: CACSGTDDTEAFF.

The V and J genes are TRBV7-9 and TRBJ2-1; TRBD2 matches 9 bases. The junction had 9 bases not matched to a gene; V was cut back by 5 bases and J by 4 bases. CDR3 length equals 16 residues. From germline, CDR1 is SEHNR and CDR2 FQNEAQ (reference sequence). The CDR3 nucleotides are TGTGCCAGCAGCCAGGGAGGTAGCGGGAGTTACAATGAGCAGTTCTTC. The encoded protein is CASSQGGSGSYNEQFF.

This sequence joins TRBV4-1 and TRBJ2-4; D call uncertain. V lost 0 bases and J 8 bases, leaving 11 bases between the germline ends. This CDR3 is built from 14 residues. Germline lookup yields CDR1 MGHRA and CDR2 YSYEKL. The CDR3 reads CASSQELPADIQYF. Here the CDR3 DNA reads TGCGCCAGCAGCCAAGAGCTACCCGCGGACATTCAGTACTTC.